The 20 T cell receptor beta chains listed next were all sequenced from one sample in a study of T cell responses to AZD1222 COVID-19 vaccine. Using immunoSEQ multiplex PCR, the repertoire was profiled, and TCRdb retains in-frame clones only, with some absent. There are roughly 79,000 clones in the sample; around 90% occur only once, and roughly 7% lies in the top ten. Sequencing was performed on peripheral blood, taken on day 0 of MenACWY control vaccination. Source of these receptors: an adult in good health.

The V gene is TRBV2, the J gene TRBJ2-7; 8 bases line up with TRBD2. CDR3 length equals 14 residues. The ends lost 4 bases at V and 4 bases at J; junction bases unmatched: 6. Germline assignment: CDR1 SNHLY and CDR2 FYNNEI. CDR3 nucleotide sequence: TGTGCCAGCAGTGTAGCCGGGGGGGCGTACGAGCAGTACTTC. It translates to CASSVAGGAYEQYF.

The gene calls are TRBV29-1 and TRBJ1-1, with 11 bases that match TRBD1. This CDR3 is 17 amino acids long. The junction had 21 bases not matched to a gene; V was cut back by 7 bases and J by 8 bases. In germline, CDR1 is SQVTM, CDR2 ANQGSEA. The CDR3, as DNA: TGCAGCGCAATCTACGGGACAGGGGGAATCTTGGCCCCCGAAGCTTTCTTT. It specifies CSAIYGTGGILAPEAFF. Filled out from reference TRBV29-1 and TRBJ1-1, the complete variable domain reads SAVISQKPSRDICQRGTSLTIQCQVDSQVTMMFWYRQQPGQSLTLIATANQGSEATYESGFVIDKFPISRPNLTFSTLTVSNMSPEDSSIYLCSAIYGTGGILAPEAFFGQGTRLTVV.

This chain connects TRBV5-1 to TRBJ1-4, with a tentative D call TRBD1 (6 bases). V lost 4 bases and J lost 8, with 15 bases in between. The CDR3 is made up of 14 amino acids. Germline V gene lookup returns CDR1 SGHRS and CDR2 YFSETQ. The CDR3 loop reads CASSPQGNGEKLFF. The CDR3 nucleotides read TGCGCCAGCAGCCCACAGGGTAATGGGGAAAAACTGTTTTTT. Full variable domain (remainder filled in from reference TRBV5-1 and TRBJ1-4): KAGVTQTPRYLIKTRGQQVTLSCSPISGHRSVSWYQQTPGQGLQFLFEYFSETQRNKGNFPGRFSGRQFSNSRSEMNVSTLELGDSALYLCASSPQGNGEKLFFGSGTQLSVL.

V gene TRBV19 combines with J gene TRBJ1-5; the D is unclear. Germline lookup yields CDR1 LNHDA and CDR2 SQIVND (reference sequence). Trimming removed 2 bases from V and 3 bases from J, with 8 bases in between. This CDR3 is built from 14 residues. The CDR3 nucleotides are TGTGCCAGTAGTATACGGCAGCCCAATCAGCCCCAGCATTTT. This encodes CASSIRQPNQPQHF.

The gene calls are TRBV24-1 and TRBJ2-3; 7 positions agree with TRBD1. V shed 4 bases and J 11 bases; nucleotides not matched to a gene: 17. The CDR3 consists of 16 residues. The germline gives CDR1 KGHDR, CDR2 SFDVKD. The CDR3 bases are TGTGCCACCAGTGAAACCGGGACAGCGGAGGCCTTAGTGCAGTATTTT. Amino acid sequence: CATSETGTAEALVQYF.

CDR3 nucleotide sequence: TGCGCCAGCAGCCCCACAACGACTCGCTTGGGGGAGCAGTACTTC. This translates into CASSPTTTRLGEQYF. The rearrangement links TRBV5-1 to TRBJ2-7; D call uncertain. The germline gives CDR1 SGHRS, CDR2 YFSETQ. With 4 bases removed from V and 7 bases from J, the gap between germline ends came to 21 bases. The CDR3 extends over 15 amino acids.

CDR3: CARSPGTEEETQYF. The CDR3, as DNA: TGTGCCAGAAGCCCGGGGACTGAGGAAGAGACCCAGTACTTC. V gene TRBV7-5 combines with J gene TRBJ2-5; no check of the table's D call, TRBD2, against the DNA was made. TRBV7-5 counts as a pseudogene. The CDR3 runs 14 residues.

The chain links TRBV28 to TRBJ1-2; no definite D call. V lost 7 bases to trimming and J lost 8 bases, with 17 bases between them. CDR3 length: 13 residues. CDR1 is MDHEN, CDR2 SYDVKM, per germline. The CDR3 DNA sequence: TGTGCCAGCACCCCGATCCCGGCAAGAGGCTACACCTTC. Translating gives CASTPIPARGYTF.

This clone counts as medium-sized. The J gene is TRBJ1-5, the V gene TRBV19, with TRBD1 matching 10 bases. The CDR3 has 15 residues. Trimming took 3 bases from V and 7 from J; bases not matched to a gene: 6. Germline CDR1 reads LNHDA; CDR2 reads SQIVND (reference sequence). The CDR3 here is CASSIRDRGGQPQHF. The CDR3 DNA follows: TGTGCCAGTAGTATCCGGGACAGGGGAGGACAGCCCCAGCATTTT.

The CDR3 region is CASSSRDRNTEAFF. The CDR3 nucleotides are TGTGCCAGCAGCTCCCGGGACAGAAACACTGAAGCTTTCTTT. The chain is built from TRBV7-3 and TRBJ1-1; TRBD1 matches 7 bases. Germline V gene lookup returns CDR1 SGHTA and CDR2 FQGTGA. The CDR3 covers 14 residues. V lost 4 bases to trimming and J lost 2 bases; unmatched junction nucleotides: 4. Filled out from reference TRBV7-3 and TRBJ1-1, the complete variable domain reads GAGVSQTPSNKVTEKGKYVELRCDPISGHTALYWYRQSLGQGPEFLIYFQGTGAADDSGLPNDRFFAVRPEGSVSTLKIQRTERGDSAVYLCASSSRDRNTEAFFGQGTRLTVV.

The CDR3 protein is CASSESLAGVHYEQYF. Written as DNA, the CDR3 is TGTGCCAGCAGTGAATCCCTAGCGGGGGTACACTACGAGCAGTACTTC. The chain has TRBV2 and TRBJ2-7; TRBD2 matches 10 bases. Losses at the gene ends were 2 bases for V and 3 bases for J; bases not matched to a gene: 7. Germline V gene lookup returns CDR1 SNHLY and CDR2 FYNNEI. CDR3 length equals 16 residues.

The sample holds one count of this clone. The chain combines TRBV2 with TRBJ2-3; D unclear. Germline V gene sequence: CDR1 SNHLY, CDR2 FYNNEI. The CDR3 spans 13 residues. The V and J ends lost 1 base and 6 bases respectively, with 8 bases between them. CDR3 loop: CASSEVPRDTQYF. DNA for the CDR3: TGTGCCAGCAGTGAAGTCCCCAGGGATACGCAGTATTTT.

This rearrangement joins TRBV6-5 to TRBJ2-7, with D unclear. The CDR3 is 15 residues long. Per the germline V gene, CDR1 is MNHEY and CDR2 is SVGAGI. Trimming cost V 3 bases and J 2 bases, with 14 bases left between them. CDR3 amino acids: CASSYGQAGAYEQYF. CDR3 DNA sequence: TGTGCCAGCAGTTATGGGCAGGCCGGAGCCTACGAGCAGTACTTC.

The J gene is TRBJ2-1, the V gene TRBV5-6, with 10 bases matching TRBD2. CDR1 SGHDT and CDR2 YYEEEE come from the germline V gene. The CDR3 loop spans 15 amino acids. V lost 4 bases, J lost 15 bases, and 16 bases stayed unmatched. CDR3 DNA sequence: TGTGCCAGCAGCCCACAAGCGGGAGGGCCTATTATAGGGTTCTTC. Amino acids: CASSPQAGGPIIGFF.

The rearrangement joins TRBV5-8 to TRBJ2-3, with a weak D call TRBD1 (5 bases). Germline V gene lookup returns CDR1 SGHTS and CDR2 YDEGEE. CDR3 size: 16 residues. The ends were cut back, 2 bases at V and 2 bases at J, with 15 bases in the middle. CDR3 bases: TGTGCCAGCAGCTTAGGGTTGACAGCAGACACAGATACGCAGTATTTT. It specifies CASSLGLTADTDTQYF.

This clone appeared a single time. This rearrangement joins TRBV10-3 to TRBJ2-4; D is unclear. The V gene lost 10 bases and the J gene lost 5 bases, with 12 bases spanning the gap. Germline V gives CDR1 ENHRY, CDR2 SYGVKD. This CDR3 has 12 residues. The chain's CDR3 is CATRSGENIQYF. The CDR3 bases are TGTGCCACCCGGAGTGGAGAAAACATTCAGTACTTC.

The rearrangement links TRBV24-1 to TRBJ2-1; D gene uncertain. Germline loops: CDR1 KGHDR, CDR2 SFDVKD. V was pared by 1 base and J by 8 bases, with 8 bases between. CDR3 length equals 13 residues. For the CDR3, the DNA is TGTGCCACCAGTGATTTACCCCCTCATGAGCAGTTCTTC. It codes for CATSDLPPHEQFF.

V is TRBV28 and J is TRBJ1-4, with 9 bases identical to TRBD1. This CDR3 has 18 residues. Germline trimming cut 5 bases from V and 5 bases from J; bases unmatched to any gene: 15. CDR1 is MDHEN, CDR2 SYDVKM, per germline. CDR3 amino acids: CASSPPRQGERPNEKLFF. The CDR3 coding sequence is TGTGCCAGCAGTCCCCCGAGACAGGGGGAGCGTCCGAATGAAAAACTGTTTTTT. The full variable domain, with the rest looked up from reference TRBV28 and TRBJ1-4, is DVKVTQSSRYLVKRTGEKVFLECVQDMDHENMFWYRQDPGLGLRLIYFSYDVKMKEKGDIPEGYSVSREKKERFSLILESASTNQTSMYLCASSPPRQGERPNEKLFFGSGTQLSVL.

This clone was observed a single time. This rearrangement joins TRBV19 to TRBJ2-5; TRBD1 matches at 10 bases. Trimming at V came to 4 bases and at J to 4 bases, leaving 6 bases not matched to a gene. From germline, CDR1 is LNHDA and CDR2 SQIVND (reference sequence). CDR3 length: 15 residues. CDR3 nucleotide sequence: TGTGCCAGTAGTAACACCCGGACAGGGGGAGAGACCCAGTACTTC. This sequence encodes CASSNTRTGGETQYF.

This clone has a single count. The chain has TRBV21-1 and TRBJ2-2; no check of the table's D call, TRBD1, against the DNA was made. TRBV21-1 is shown as a pseudogene. The CDR3 totals 14 residues. The CDR3 sequence is CASTGTAHTGELFF. The CDR3 DNA reads TGTGCCAGCACCGGGACAGCACACACCGGGGAGCTGTTTTTT.